These 8 T cell receptor beta chains originate from one sample sequenced in a study of sequential checkpoint blockade in melanoma. Profiling relied on immunoSEQ multiplex PCR, and the TCRdb table lists in-frame clones only, not all of them. The sample holds more than 7,500 clones, more than 55% seen once. Documented treatment: randomized to nivolumab then ipilimumab (arm A) or the reverse (arm B). The sequences come from CD8+ T cells sorted from blood (inferred from file names), collected from a patient given nivolumab and ipilimumab in sequence. The receptors were gathered from a human donor with melanoma.

In this sample, this clone turned up a few times. The chain recombines TRBV9 with TRBJ2-2; 8 nucleotides agree with TRBD2. V lost 4 bases to trimming and J lost 5 bases; unmatched junction nucleotides: 19. The CDR3 loop spans 19 amino acids. The germline gives CDR1 SGDLS, CDR2 YYNGEE. The DNA for the CDR3 is TGTGCCAGCAGCCCGAGGCCCCGTCTGGGACTAGTCACGACCGGGGAGCTGTTTTTT. Protein: CASSPRPRLGLVTTGELFF.

This sequence joins TRBV30 and TRBJ1-6; D gene ambiguous. The germline V gene encodes CDR1 GTSNPN and CDR2 SVGIG (reference sequence). This CDR3 region has 15 residues. Trimming took 3 bases from V and 4 from J, leaving 13 bases between them. CDR3 amino acids: CAWRSAGDYNSPLHF. Here the CDR3 DNA reads TGTGCCTGGAGATCGGCAGGCGATTATAATTCACCCCTCCACTTT.

This clone has just a few counts. This sequence joins TRBV6-4 and TRBJ2-7; D unresolved. The V end was cut by 5 bases, the J end by 0 bases, with 11 bases between. Germline assignment: CDR1 MRHNA and CDR2 SNTAGT. The CDR3 has 14 amino acids. CDR3 in amino acids: CASSQEQSSYEQYF. CDR3 nucleotide sequence: TGTGCCAGCAGTCAAGAACAGAGCTCCTACGAGCAGTACTTC.

This chain joins TRBV28 and TRBJ1-2, with 8 bases fitting TRBD1. The CDR3 covers 17 residues. J gave up 6 bases and V 2 bases, and 14 bases lay outside the gene matches. Germline V CDR1 and CDR2: MDHEN, SYDVKM. As DNA, the CDR3 is TGTGCCAGCAGTTTAAGGGCAGGGGGCGAAATAATTAATGGCTACACCTTC. Translating gives CASSLRAGGEIINGYTF.

This sequence joins TRBV9 and TRBJ2-2; the match to TRBD2 covers 8 bases. The CDR3 runs to 14 residues. The J segment lost 6 bases and the V segment lost 4 bases, leaving 5 bases of the junction unmatched. Germline CDR1 reads SGDLS; CDR2 reads YYNGEE. CDR3: CASSLGGDSGELFF. CDR3 in DNA: TGTGCCAGCAGCCTCGGGGGGGACTCCGGGGAGCTGTTTTTT.

This clone showed up just once. The V call is TRBV27, the J call TRBJ2-7, with TRBD2 identical over 9 bases. Germline CDR1 and CDR2: MNHEY and SMNVEV (reference sequence). The CDR3 covers 17 residues. V gave up 5 bases and J gave up 2 bases; unmatched junction bases: 13. The CDR3, as DNA: TGTGCCAGCAGTCGGGGGGCTGTGACTAGCGGAACCTACGAGCAGTACTTC. Its protein product is CASSRGAVTSGTYEQYF.

This clone was seen more than once but under ten times. The rearrangement uses TRBV14 and TRBJ1-2, with TRBD1 as a possible D gene (6 bases). This CDR3 spans 14 amino acids. Trimming left V 4 bases short and J 5 bases short, with 14 bases between. Per the germline V gene, CDR1 is SGHDN and CDR2 is FVKESK. The CDR3 protein is CASSRGQRIYGYTF. DNA for the CDR3: TGTGCCAGCAGCCGTGGACAGAGAATTTATGGCTACACCTTC.

This clone was detected only a few times. This chain links TRBV7-9 with TRBJ2-5; the D gene is possibly TRBD2 (6 bases). Per germline, CDR1 SEHNR and CDR2 FQNEAQ (reference sequence). V was pared by 1 base and J by 0 bases, with 18 bases between. CDR3 length: 18 amino acids. The CDR3 loop reads CASSLGGRGTAYQETQYF. The CDR3, as DNA: TGTGCCAGCAGCTTAGGGGGACGGGGGACCGCGTACCAAGAGACCCAGTACTTC.